This TCR beta chain was captured in a study of T-cell reconstitution after alpha-beta-depleted transplantation in children. This CDR3 has 14 amino acids. J gave up 5 bases and V 3 bases, and 2 bases lay outside the gene matches. Germline V gene lookup returns CDR1 SGHRS and CDR2 YFSETQ. This clonotype has a handful of counts. The antigen remains undetermined. The study, taken as a whole, reports: Day-60 TCRbeta diversity that was high in some patients was derived from surviving recipient T cells and thymic progenitors. T-cell counts and diversity at one year post-transplant came mainly from newly produced T cells. After transplant, at about two months, alpha-beta T cells were reportedly derived from several hundred expanded graft clones.

During its preparation, the TCRbeta library received unique molecular identifiers. From the PCR reads, TCRdb called clonotypes with MiXCR, one entry per CDR3 protein. Of hundreds of thousands of distinct CDR3 sequences listed, around 14% are singletons. The source of this sequence is a girl aged 2 to 10 with congenital amegakaryocytic thrombocytopenia, due to receive a stem cell transplant. The specimen was PBMCs, collected before TCRalphabeta/CD19-depleted stem cell transplant. The rearrangement links TRBV5-1 to TRBJ2-3; 11 bases line up with TRBD2. CDR3 nucleotides: TGCGCCAGCAGCTCCGGGACTAGCGGAGATACGCAGTATTTT. Encoded protein: CASSSGTSGDTQYF.